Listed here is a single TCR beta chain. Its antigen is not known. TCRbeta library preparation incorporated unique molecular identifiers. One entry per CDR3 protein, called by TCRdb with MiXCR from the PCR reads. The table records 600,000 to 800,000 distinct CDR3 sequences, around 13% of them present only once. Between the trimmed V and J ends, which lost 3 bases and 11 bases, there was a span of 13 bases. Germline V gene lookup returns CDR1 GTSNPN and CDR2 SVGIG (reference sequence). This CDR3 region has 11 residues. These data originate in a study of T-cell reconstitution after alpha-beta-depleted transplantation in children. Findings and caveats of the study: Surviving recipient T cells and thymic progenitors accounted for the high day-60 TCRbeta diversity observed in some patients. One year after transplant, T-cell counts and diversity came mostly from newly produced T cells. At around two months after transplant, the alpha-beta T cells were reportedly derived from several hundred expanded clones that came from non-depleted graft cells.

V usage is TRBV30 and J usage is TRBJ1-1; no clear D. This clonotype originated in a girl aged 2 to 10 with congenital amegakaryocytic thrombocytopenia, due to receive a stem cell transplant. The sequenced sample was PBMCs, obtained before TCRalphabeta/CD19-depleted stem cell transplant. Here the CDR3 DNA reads TGTGCCTGGAGCTCTGGTATCGGGGCTTTCTTT. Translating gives CAWSSGIGAFF.